These 21 T cell receptor beta chains were all obtained from the same sample, sequenced in a study of blood T cell repertoires in COVID-19. Clones were read by immunoSEQ multiplex PCR, and TCRdb kept only the in-frame ones, dropping some. The sample lists about 210,000 clones, roughly four fifths seen once, with around 7.8% in the top ten. Source material: peripheral blood. Source of these receptors: a woman older than 75 with COVID-19, enrolled during active disease.

The chain uses TRBV11-1 and TRBJ1-2, with a weak D call TRBD1 (5 bases). The CDR3 is 14 amino acids. Trimming took off 3 bases at V and 3 bases at J, with 11 bases between the two ends. The V gene's germline CDR1 is SGHAT and CDR2 FQDESV (reference sequence). CDR3: CASSLGPEDYGYTF. Here the CDR3 DNA reads TGTGCCAGCAGCTTGGGGCCAGAGGACTATGGCTACACCTTC.

V is TRBV2 and J is TRBJ1-1; D is undetermined. The CDR3 contains 12 residues. Trimming removed 9 bases from V and 8 bases from J, with 16 bases in between. Per germline, CDR1 SNHLY and CDR2 FYNNEI. The CDR3, as DNA: TGTGCCAGTAGCGGTGAAAGTAAAGAAGCTTTCTTT. Amino acid sequence: CASSGESKEAFF. The full variable domain, rest sourced from reference TRBV2 and TRBJ1-1, is EPEVTQTPSHQVTQMGQEVILRCVPISNHLYFYWYRQILGQKVEFLVSFYNNEISEKSEIFDDQFSVERPDGSNFTLKIRSTKLEDSAMYFCASSGESKEAFFGQGTRLTVV.

Note on this clone: The same CDR3 also results from other DNA sequences found in this sample. V is TRBV5-1 and J is TRBJ2-1, with TRBD2 matching over 7 bases. With V trimmed by 2 bases and J by 1 base, 3 bases remained unmatched. CDR1 and CDR2 (germline): SGHRS, YFSETQ. The CDR3 loop spans 15 amino acids. CDR3 in amino acids: CASSFAGGSYNEQFF. DNA for the CDR3: TGCGCCAGCAGCTTTGCCGGGGGGTCCTACAATGAGCAGTTCTTC.

This sequence joins TRBV14 and TRBJ2-5, with D possibly being TRBD2 (6 bases). Per germline, CDR1 SGHDN and CDR2 FVKESK. This CDR3 comprises 17 residues. V lost 1 base to trimming and J lost 2 bases, with 17 bases between them. The CDR3 protein is CASSQVGLAWRQETQYF. The CDR3 nucleotides read TGTGCCAGCAGCCAAGTGGGGCTAGCGTGGCGACAAGAGACCCAGTACTTC. The full variable domain, with the rest looked up from reference TRBV14 and TRBJ2-5, is EAGVTQFPSHSVIEKGQTVTLRCDPISGHDNLYWYRRVMGKEIKFLLHFVKESKQDESGMPNNRFLAERTGGTYSTLKVQPAELEDSGVYFCASSQVGLAWRQETQYFGPGTRLLVL.

This sequence joins TRBV11-3 and TRBJ1-5, with a weak D call TRBD1 (6 bases). Germline CDR1 and CDR2: SGHNT and YENEEA. The CDR3 extends over 15 amino acids. V dropped 6 bases and J dropped 2 bases, with 14 bases sitting between them. CDR3 DNA: TGTGCCAGCAGACACAGGGATCCGGGCAATCAGCCCCAGCATTTT. It specifies CASRHRDPGNQPQHF.

The chain couples TRBV7-8 to TRBJ1-2, with unresolved D. Trimming stripped 2 bases from V and 2 bases from J, with 9 bases between. This CDR3 is built from 14 residues. Looked up from germline, CDR1 is SGHVS and CDR2 is FQNEAQ. In nucleotides, the CDR3 is TGTGCCAGCAGCTTAATGAGGGCAAACTATGGCTACACCTTC. Its translation: CASSLMRANYGYTF.

The V call is TRBV5-1, the J call TRBJ2-2; TRBD1 agrees at 8 bases. Trimming removed 1 base from V and 9 bases from J; junction bases left unmatched: 11. This CDR3 is built from 16 residues. Germline loops: CDR1 SGHRS, CDR2 YFSETQ. CDR3 in amino acids: CASSLYPGGGLRELFF. CDR3 nucleotide sequence: TGCGCCAGCAGCTTGTATCCAGGGGGCGGCTTACGGGAGCTGTTTTTT.

Only one count was recorded for this clone. This chain uses TRBV6-6 with TRBJ1-1; 8 positions agree with TRBD1. The V segment lost 5 bases and the J segment 4 bases; nucleotides outside the gene matches: 15. The CDR3 extends over 17 amino acids. The germline V gene encodes CDR1 MNHNY and CDR2 SVGAGI (reference sequence). CDR3 residues: CASSQSRSTGVGTEAFF. CDR3 coding DNA: TGTGCCAGCAGTCAATCACGCTCGACAGGGGTAGGCACTGAAGCTTTCTTT.

The gene calls are TRBV28 and TRBJ1-1, with D possibly being TRBD1 (5 bases). Trimming removed 3 bases at V and 7 bases at J, with 18 bases between. Per the germline V gene, CDR1 is MDHEN and CDR2 is SYDVKM. The CDR3 runs to 15 residues. The CDR3 DNA follows: TGTGCCAGCAGTTTTAGTGGTGGGGGAGGGCGTGAAGCTTTCTTT. As protein: CASSFSGGGGREAFF.

J is TRBJ1-2 and V is TRBV3-1 (or the pseudogene TRBV3-2); tentatively, D is TRBD1 (6 bases). Looked up from germline, CDR1 is LGHDT and CDR2 is YNNKEL (reference sequence). The V end lost 4 bases, the J end lost 7 bases, and 16 bases lay between the germline ends. The CDR3 spans 14 residues. CDR3 sequence: CASSPGQRRGGYTF. CDR3 sequence (DNA): TGTGCCAGCAGCCCCGGACAGCGGAGAGGTGGCTACACCTTC.

V and J are TRBV5-8 and TRBJ2-7; TRBD2 is a possible D gene (6 bases). Germline V gives CDR1 SGHTS, CDR2 YDEGEE. CDR3 length: 15 amino acids. V dropped 2 bases and J dropped 2 bases, with 14 bases sitting between them. Here the CDR3 DNA reads TGTGCCAGCAGCTTACGGGCAGGGAGGACCTACGAGCAGTACTTC. Its translation: CASSLRAGRTYEQYF.

Written as DNA, the CDR3 is TGTGCCAGCAGCCTTCAGTACGAGCAGTACTTC. It encodes CASSLQYEQYF. The genes are TRBV2 and TRBJ2-7; D call uncertain. The CDR3 contains 11 residues. Germline CDR1 SNHLY, CDR2 FYNNEI. The V end lost 6 bases, the J end lost 4 bases, and 7 bases lay between the germline ends. Full variable domain (outside the CDR3, taken from reference TRBV2 and TRBJ2-7): EPEVTQTPSHQVTQMGQEVILRCVPISNHLYFYWYRQILGQKVEFLVSFYNNEISEKSEIFDDQFSVERPDGSNFTLKIRSTKLEDSAMYFCASSLQYEQYFGPGTRLTVT.

The CDR3 spells CASSSGQDFPSGNTIYF. The CDR3 DNA reads as TGTGCCAGCAGCTCCGGACAGGACTTCCCCTCTGGAAACACCATATATTTT. V usage is TRBV7-9 and J usage is TRBJ1-3; 7 bases agree with TRBD1. This CDR3 comprises 17 residues. Trimming at V came to 4 bases and at J to 0 bases, leaving 9 bases not matched to a gene. CDR1 SEHNR and CDR2 FQNEAQ come from the germline V gene (reference sequence).

The V call is TRBV28, the J call TRBJ1-5, with a weak D call TRBD1 (6 bases). The CDR3 contains 14 residues. In germline, CDR1 is MDHEN, CDR2 SYDVKM. V lost 5 bases, J lost 4 bases, and 12 bases lay in between. CDR3 loop: CASSPVQGNQPQHF. Written as DNA, the CDR3 is TGTGCCAGCAGTCCTGTGCAGGGGAATCAGCCCCAGCATTTT. Full variable domain (remainder filled in from reference TRBV28 and TRBJ1-5): DVKVTQSSRYLVKRTGEKVFLECVQDMDHENMFWYRQDPGLGLRLIYFSYDVKMKEKGDIPEGYSVSREKKERFSLILESASTNQTSMYLCASSPVQGNQPQHFGDGTRLSIL.

The rearrangement links TRBV24-1 to TRBJ2-1; the D gene is possibly TRBD2 (6 bases). With 3 bases removed from V and 3 bases from J, the gap between germline ends came to 14 bases. The V gene's germline CDR1 is KGHDR and CDR2 SFDVKD. The CDR3 contains 16 residues. The DNA of the CDR3 is TGTGCCACCAGTGATCAACTAGCCCCCCACTACAATGAGCAGTTCTTC. Residues: CATSDQLAPHYNEQFF.

V usage is TRBV19 and J usage is TRBJ1-4, with D unresolved. The CDR3 spans 15 residues. Deletions cut 3 bases from V and 6 bases from J, with 14 bases between. Per germline, CDR1 LNHDA and CDR2 SQIVND (reference sequence). The CDR3 region is CASSISSYYDEKLFF. The CDR3 region has the DNA TGTGCCAGTAGTATCTCTTCGTACTACGATGAAAAACTGTTTTTT.

This clone has more than one count but fewer than ten. The chain employs TRBV5-4 and TRBJ1-1; possible D gene TRBD1, 6 bases. V gave up 4 bases and J gave up 5 bases, with 15 bases separating them. There are 14 residues in the CDR3. The germline V gene encodes CDR1 SGHNT and CDR2 YYREEE (reference sequence). The CDR3 region has the DNA TGTGCCAGCAGCCTGCCCTTAGGGGGAACTGAAGCTTTCTTT. This translates into CASSLPLGGTEAFF.

This chain joins TRBV7-8 and TRBJ1-2, with 7 bases that match TRBD1. This CDR3 is built from 15 residues. Unmatched junction bases numbered 14, after V lost 5 bases and J lost 8 bases. Germline CDR1 is SGHVS and CDR2 is FQNEAQ. The CDR3, as DNA: TGTGCCAGCAGCCCACTATCCCTGCAGGGGGAGGGCTACACCTTC. Protein: CASSPLSLQGEGYTF.

V usage is TRBV12-3 or TRBV12-4 and J usage is TRBJ1-3; weak D call: TRBD1 (5 bases). Trimming pared 3 bases from V and 7 bases from J, leaving 10 bases between. The length of the CDR3 is 13 residues. CDR3: CASSFRGRNTIYF. The CDR3 DNA sequence: TGTGCCAGCAGTTTTAGGGGTAGGAACACCATATATTTT.

The chain combines TRBV27 with TRBJ1-1, with D hard to call. The CDR3 loop spans 13 amino acids. Trimming left V 7 bases short and J 4 bases short, with 13 bases between. The germline CDR1 and CDR2 sequences are MNHEY and SMNVEV (reference sequence). CDR3: CASTDQAGTEAFF. The CDR3 region has the DNA TGTGCCAGCACAGACCAGGCGGGCACTGAAGCTTTCTTT.

The J gene is TRBJ1-2, the V gene TRBV5-1; TRBD1 might be the D (5 bases). The V and J ends lost 0 bases and 3 bases respectively, with 6 bases between them. The CDR3 is 13 residues long. In germline, CDR1 is SGHRS, CDR2 YFSETQ. Here the CDR3 reads CASSLETDYGYTF. CDR3 bases: TGCGCCAGCAGCTTGGAGACAGACTATGGCTACACCTTC.